This TCR beta chain was sequenced during a study of identical twins. Study conclusions and caveats: Memory repertoires showed no such pattern, whereas abundant cord blood beta clonotypes carried fewer insertions. Zero-insertion analyses could be partly confounded by invariant MAIT and iNKT cells.

Healthy Caucasians, and only they, were the donors. In the case of this clonotype: Its cognate antigen is unknown.

cDNA carried unique molecular identifiers, and a universal primer site was added by template switching. MiXCR, applied by TCRdb to the 5' RACE reads, yields one record per CDR3 protein. The data hold some 1,600,000 distinct CDR3 sequences, with less than 40% observed a single time. The source of this sequence is a newborn girl in good health. Sequenced sample: cord blood.

The chain's CDR3 is CASAQDLYHEQFF. The DNA of the CDR3 is TGTGCCAGCGCCCAAGACCTTTACCATGAGCAGTTCTTC. This chain links TRBV12-3 or TRBV12-4 with TRBJ2-1, with no clear D. V was shortened by 8 bases and J by 8 bases, with 16 bases between the two germline ends. CDR3 size: 13 residues.